This T cell receptor (beta chain) was sequenced for a study of blood T cell repertoires in COVID-19. Trimming removed 0 bases at V and 7 bases at J, with 10 bases between. Germline V gene lookup returns CDR1 GTSNPN and CDR2 SVGIG (reference sequence). CDR3 size: 13 residues. The method was immunoSEQ multiplex PCR; TCRdb's version includes in-frame clones alone and lacks a portion of them. This table holds about 130,000 clones, approximately 80% found once. This TCR was recovered from a woman between 50 and 59 years old with acute or convalescent COVID-19. Input material: peripheral blood. The chain joins TRBV30 to TRBJ1-3; D uncertain. The CDR3 region is CAWSVNGRNTIYF. Written as DNA, the CDR3 is TGTGCCTGGAGTGTAAATGGGAGGAACACCATATATTTT.